This T cell receptor beta chain is drawn from a study of blood T cell repertoires in COVID-19 (dated by TCRdb to about 2020). With regard to the full study: The collaborator samples originated in the United States, Italy and Spain and spanned the acute and convalescent phases of COVID-19. The material from the prospective study consisted of cDNA or gDNA derived from T cells, B-cell-depleted T cells, or PBMCs. The repertoires were released in a freely available public database meant as a resource for research on the immune response to SARS-CoV-2. The dataset comprised deeply sampled blood TCRbeta repertoires from subjects exposed to, actively infected with, or recovered from COVID-19. The samples were drawn from the first 160 participants of the ongoing ImmuneRACE study and from some 1,300 subjects provided by 6 global collaborators. Where available, HLA class I and class II types were obtained from metadata supplied by the sample provider rather than from assay-based typing. The sample metadata nearly always contained a de-identified subject ID, COVID-19 status, age in years and sex.

At one collaborating source in Seattle, patients were enrolled during active infection and were followed longitudinally through the course of disease. Each collaborating institution followed its own protocols to collect whole blood in K2EDTA tubes. Collaborator samples were shipped for TCRbeta analysis as frozen whole blood, isolated PBMCs, or DNA extracted from either sample type. As to this clone: No antigen is known for it. It has no much larger one-base neighbor in the sample; base qualities were not kept.

TCRbeta CDR3 regions were amplified from genomic DNA by means of the immunoSEQ Assay, a bias-controlled multiplex PCR. Per the source publication's procedure: Nucleated cell counts per sample were estimated from amplification of reference gene primers within the assay. To quantify the absolute abundance of each unique TCRbeta CDR3 rearrangement, sequence reads were collapsed and filtered. For each sample, productive Simpson clonality was calculated as the square root of Simpson's diversity index over productive rearrangements. TCRdb re-hosts the immuneACCESS table, in-frame sequences only. Its copies lack some clones; in the studies checked, an unresolved V gene accounts for under half of them, and the cause for the rest is not known. That table furnishes V, J and clone size, whereas the DNA furnished D and trimming. For this sample there are roughly 230,000 clones; around 90% appear just once. Clones ranked in the top ten supply 2.1% of the sample.

Via the germline V gene, CDR1 is KGHDR and CDR2 SFDVKD. V drops 2 bases and J drops 6 bases, leaving 10 bases in between. The CDR3 contains 14 residues, cysteine and phenylalanine counted. Of the read, only the CDR3 DNA is kept; its 42 bases are in frame from base 1. Results and caveats for the whole study, not just this receptor: The amount of clinical and demographic metadata varied by source and participant and was provided uncurated.

This TCR derives from a woman in her sixties or seventies with COVID-19, enrolled during active disease. Recombination linked TRBV24-1 to TRBJ2-1; the D gene is possibly TRBD1, with 6 bases matching. Material: peripheral blood. CDR3 sequence: CATSDSGRGNEQFF. The nucleotide sequence reads TGTGCCACCAGTGATTCCGGCAGGGGCAATGAGCAGTTCTTC.